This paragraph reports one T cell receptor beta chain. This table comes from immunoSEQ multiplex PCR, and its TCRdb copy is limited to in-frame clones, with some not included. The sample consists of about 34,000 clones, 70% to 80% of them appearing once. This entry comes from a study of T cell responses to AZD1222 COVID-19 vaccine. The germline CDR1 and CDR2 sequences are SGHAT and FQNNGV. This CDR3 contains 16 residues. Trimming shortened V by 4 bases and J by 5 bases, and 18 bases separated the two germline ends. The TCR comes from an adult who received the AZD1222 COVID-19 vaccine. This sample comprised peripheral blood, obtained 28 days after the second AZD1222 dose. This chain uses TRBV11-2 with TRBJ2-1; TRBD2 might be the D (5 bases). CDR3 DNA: TGTGCCAGCAGCTCAAATCGACCGCTTAGCGACAATGAGCAGTTCTTC. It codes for CASSSNRPLSDNEQFF.